One and the same sample provided the 8 T cell receptor beta chains below, sequenced in a study of Ad26.COV2.S vaccination and SARS-CoV-2 variants. The treatment: 15 to 20 received Ad26.COV2.S at low or high dose, single or two shots; 5 received placebo; per-sample allocation not given. Samples analyzed were those drawn on day 63 after the first vaccine or placebo injection. Here immunoSEQ multiplex PCR was the method, and the copy in TCRdb shows in-frame clones only, minus some. The sample holds fewer than 600,000 clones, about 89% seen once. The material was peripheral blood, obtained in a trial of Ad26.COV2.S vaccine versus placebo. The receptor set was obtained from a person between 18 and 60 years old who received the Ad26.COV2.S COVID-19 vaccine or a placebo.

V and J are TRBV19 and TRBJ1-5; weak D call: TRBD1 (5 bases). Trimming removed 5 bases from V and 0 bases from J, with 11 bases in between. The CDR3 is 15 residues long. The germline gives CDR1 LNHDA, CDR2 SQIVND (reference sequence). CDR3 sequence: CASSPRDASNQPQHF. The CDR3 DNA reads TGTGCCAGTAGTCCCCGGGACGCTAGCAATCAGCCCCAGCATTTT.

The count of this clone is one. The chain combines TRBV5-1 with TRBJ1-1, with D possibly being TRBD1 (6 bases). Trimming cost V 9 bases and J 9 bases, with 27 bases left between them. The CDR3 extends over 15 amino acids. In germline, CDR1 is SGHRS, CDR2 YFSETQ. CDR3 protein: CATHLGSQGWRKAFF. The CDR3 DNA reads as TGCGCCACCCACCTCGGGTCACAGGGTTGGAGGAAAGCTTTCTTT.

This clone has just a few counts. The V gene is TRBV18, the J gene TRBJ2-7; a weak D match, TRBD2 (5 bases). The V and J ends lost 1 base and 3 bases respectively, with 13 bases between them. CDR3 size: 15 residues. Germline CDR1 is KGHSH and CDR2 is LQKENI. In DNA form, the CDR3 reads TGTGCCAGCTCACCACGACCGCGGGTAGGCTACGAGCAGTACTTC. Translation gives CASSPRPRVGYEQYF.

This clone was detected only a few times. This chain connects TRBV28 to TRBJ1-3; D remains ambiguous. Looked up from germline, CDR1 is MDHEN and CDR2 is SYDVKM. Trimming stripped 8 bases from V and 0 bases from J, with 11 bases between. This CDR3 comprises 14 residues. The CDR3 DNA is TGTGCCAGCTGCCGGGTCCCCTCTGGAAACACCATATATTTT. The encoded protein is CASCRVPSGNTIYF.

There are a few counts of this clone. J is TRBJ1-5 and V is TRBV2; TRBD1 matches 7 bases. Trimming took 6 bases from V and 4 from J; bases not matched to a gene: 9. Looked up from germline, CDR1 is SNHLY and CDR2 is FYNNEI. CDR3 length: 15 residues. CDR3 nucleotides: TGTGCCAGCAGGCTACAGGGGCTGAAAAATCAGCCCCAGCATTTT. It yields the protein CASRLQGLKNQPQHF.

The chain carries TRBV19 and TRBJ1-2; a weak D match, TRBD1 (6 bases). CDR1 is LNHDA and CDR2 is SQIVND in the germline V gene (reference sequence). V dropped 4 bases and J dropped 13 bases, with 13 bases sitting between them. The CDR3 sequence is 11 residues long. CDR3: CASSTRQVRTF. As DNA, the CDR3 is TGTGCCAGTAGTACCCGACAGGTCCGCACCTTC.

V is TRBV30 and J is TRBJ1-1; D unclear. The CDR3 extends over 14 amino acids. Germline V CDR1 and CDR2: GTSNPN, SVGIG (reference sequence). Trimming removed 1 base at V and 5 bases at J, with 14 bases between. The CDR3 loop reads CAWSAPWGGTEAFF. In DNA, the CDR3 is TGTGCCTGGAGTGCCCCATGGGGAGGGACTGAAGCTTTCTTT.

The genes are TRBV7-2 and TRBJ2-5; 12 nucleotides line up with TRBD2. V gave up 1 base and J gave up 0 bases; unmatched junction bases: 9. Per germline, CDR1 SGHTA and CDR2 FQGNSA. The CDR3 extends over 19 amino acids. CDR3 amino acids: CASSLGASGTSGYQETQYF. DNA for the CDR3: TGTGCCAGCAGCTTAGGAGCGAGCGGGACTAGCGGGTACCAAGAGACCCAGTACTTC.